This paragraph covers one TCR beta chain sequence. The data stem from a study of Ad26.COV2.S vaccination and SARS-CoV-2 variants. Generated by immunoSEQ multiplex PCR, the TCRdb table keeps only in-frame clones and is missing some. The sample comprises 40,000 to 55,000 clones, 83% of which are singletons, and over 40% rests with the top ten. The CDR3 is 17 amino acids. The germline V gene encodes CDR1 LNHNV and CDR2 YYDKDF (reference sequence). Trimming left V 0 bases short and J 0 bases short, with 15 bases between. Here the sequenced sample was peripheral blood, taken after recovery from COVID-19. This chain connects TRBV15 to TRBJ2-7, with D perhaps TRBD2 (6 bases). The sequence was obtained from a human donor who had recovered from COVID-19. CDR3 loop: CATSRDRPELASYEQYF. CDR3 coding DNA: TGTGCCACCAGCAGAGATAGGCCGGAACTAGCCTCCTACGAGCAGTACTTC.